This T cell receptor (beta chain) was sequenced in a study of blood T cell repertoires in COVID-19. Study at large: In each case, the material was cDNA or gDNA derived from T cells, B-cell-depleted T cells, or PBMCs.

TCRdb's table, derived via immunoSEQ multiplex PCR, lists solely in-frame clones and lacks some. The repertoire holds 50,000 to 70,000 clones, with 70% to 85% as singletons. Germline CDR1 reads SGHRS; CDR2 reads YFSETQ. CDR3 size: 13 residues. Trimming left V 6 bases short and J 3 bases short, with 13 bases between. This chain uses TRBV5-1 with TRBJ2-7; D possibly corresponds to TRBD2 (7 bases). The sequence was obtained from a woman aged 55-75 years with acute or convalescent COVID-19. Sequenced sample: peripheral blood. CDR3 sequence: CASNGGGNYEQYF. The DNA of the CDR3 is TGCGCCAGCAACGGCGGGGGCAACTACGAGCAGTACTTC.